A single sample gave rise to the 16 T cell receptor beta chains below, sequenced in a study of T cells in localized non-small cell lung cancer. Data came from immunoSEQ multiplex PCR; TCRdb stores just in-frame clones and leaves some out. The sample has around 50,000 clones; around 86% are singletons. The specimen comprised PBMCs, sampled before any cancer treatment. The receptors derive from a female donor with stage II lung adenocarcinoma.

The genes are TRBV15 and TRBJ1-4; unclear D gene. This CDR3 has 15 amino acids. Germline V gene sequence: CDR1 LNHNV, CDR2 YYDKDF (reference sequence). V lost 1 base and J 0 bases, leaving 6 bases between the germline ends. Here the CDR3 reads CATSRGLATNEKLFF. CDR3 DNA: TGTGCCACCAGCAGAGGGCTTGCAACTAATGAAAAACTGTTTTTT. The full variable domain, in which reference TRBV15 and TRBJ1-4 provide the parts outside the CDR3, is DAMVIQNPRYQVTQFGKPVTLSCSQTLNHNVMYWYQQKSSQAPKLLFHYYDKDFNNEADTPDNFQSRRPNTSFCFLDIRSPGLGDTAMYLCATSRGLATNEKLFFGSGTQLSVL.

The chain recombines TRBV4-1 with TRBJ2-5, with D maybe TRBD2 (5 bases). This CDR3 has 14 amino acids. V lost 4 bases and J lost 2, with 11 bases in between. Germline CDR1 reads MGHRA; CDR2 reads YSYEKL. The CDR3 protein is CASSLTRGQETQYF. The CDR3 coding sequence is TGCGCCAGCAGCCTTACCCGGGGACAAGAGACCCAGTACTTC.

This clone occurred once. This chain connects TRBV29-1 to TRBJ2-3, with D uncertain. Germline V lookup: CDR1 SQVTM, CDR2 ANQGSEA. This CDR3 has 11 residues. Trimming pared 2 bases from V and 5 bases from J, leaving 5 bases between. DNA of the CDR3: TGCAGCGTTGAAACTCGAGATACGCAGTATTTT. Its translation is CSVETRDTQYF.

This clone was seen a handful of times. This chain links TRBV10-1 with TRBJ1-1; D ambiguous. The V end was cut by 2 bases, the J end by 2 bases, with 6 bases between. The CDR3 is made up of 13 amino acids. CDR1 is WNHNN and CDR2 is SYGVQD in the germline V gene (reference sequence). CDR3 in amino acids: CASSERANTEAFF. The CDR3, as DNA: TGCGCCAGCAGTGAGCGGGCTAACACTGAAGCTTTCTTT.

The V and J genes are TRBV5-4 and TRBJ2-5; D call uncertain. This CDR3 region has 12 residues. V lost 0 bases, J lost 4 bases, and 4 bases lay in between. Germline CDR1 SGHNT, CDR2 YYREEE (reference sequence). As DNA, the CDR3 is TGTGCCAGCAGCTTGGACAGAGAGACCCAGTACTTC. This codes for CASSLDRETQYF.

The chain links TRBV2 to TRBJ1-1; a possible D gene is TRBD1 (5 bases). Germline CDR1 is SNHLY and CDR2 is FYNNEI. The CDR3 extends over 12 amino acids. V gave up 2 bases and J gave up 11 bases, with 12 bases separating them. The CDR3 loop is CASSERQRQAFF. The CDR3 DNA is TGTGCCAGCAGTGAAAGACAGCGGCAGGCTTTCTTT.

V is TRBV18 and J is TRBJ1-1; 8 bases are shared with TRBD1. Looked up from germline, CDR1 is KGHSH and CDR2 is LQKENI. This CDR3 has 14 amino acids. With V trimmed by 3 bases and J by 4 bases, 4 bases remained unmatched. In nucleotides, the CDR3 is TGTGCCAGCTCACCTAGAGACAGGGGCACTGAAGCTTTCTTT. Translating it yields CASSPRDRGTEAFF.

The CDR3 loop reads CASSPPPGRIEAFF. CDR3 nucleotide sequence: TGTGCCAGCTCACCACCCCCAGGGAGAATTGAAGCTTTCTTT. The chain is built from TRBV18 and TRBJ1-1; D possibly corresponds to TRBD1 (5 bases). The germline V gene encodes CDR1 KGHSH and CDR2 LQKENI. V was cut by 0 bases and J by 7 bases, with 12 bases left in between. This CDR3 has 14 residues.

The chain is built from TRBV9 and TRBJ2-4; D possibly uses TRBD1 or TRBD2 (5 bases each). V dropped 4 bases and J dropped 5 bases, with 16 bases sitting between them. The germline CDR1 and CDR2 sequences are SGDLS and YYNGEE. The CDR3 is made up of 15 amino acids. The CDR3 DNA reads as TGTGCCAGCAGCTCATATAAGGGGACCGAAAACATTCAGTACTTC. Its protein is CASSSYKGTENIQYF. The full variable domain, rest sourced from reference TRBV9 and TRBJ2-4, is DSGVTQTPKHLITATGQRVTLRCSPRSGDLSVYWYQQSLDQGLQFLIQYYNGEERAKGNILERFSAQQFPDLHSELNLSSLELGDSALYFCASSSYKGTENIQYFGAGTRLSVL.

This clone was counted a single time. This chain links TRBV10-2 with TRBJ1-5; D call uncertain. The CDR3 is 13 residues long. Trimming removed 7 bases from V and 3 bases from J, with 10 bases in between. Germline CDR1 is WSHSY and CDR2 is SAAADI. The CDR3, as DNA: TGCGCCAGCACAGCGCAGTACAATCAGCCCCAGCATTTT. Amino acids: CASTAQYNQPQHF.

V is TRBV15 and J is TRBJ2-7, with D maybe TRBD2 (5 bases). CDR1 is LNHNV, CDR2 YYDKDF, per germline (reference sequence). V was cut by 0 bases and J by 0 bases, with 9 bases left in between. The CDR3 contains 15 residues. This CDR3 is CATSRDPGFSYEQYF. The CDR3 bases are TGTGCCACCAGCAGAGATCCGGGATTCTCCTACGAGCAGTACTTC.

This clone was detected a few times. This chain joins TRBV27 and TRBJ2-5, with 8 nucleotides matching TRBD1. Germline V lookup: CDR1 MNHEY, CDR2 SMNVEV (reference sequence). This CDR3 is built from 15 residues. V lost 6 bases, J lost 3 bases, and 9 bases stayed unmatched. DNA of the CDR3: TGTGCCAGCAGCGACTACAGGGGGTCGAAAGAGACCCAGTACTTC. This encodes CASSDYRGSKETQYF.

V is TRBV7-6 and J is TRBJ1-3, with 9 bases fitting TRBD1. V lost 5 bases to trimming and J lost 0 bases; unmatched junction nucleotides: 17. The CDR3 is made up of 20 amino acids. In germline, CDR1 is SGHVS, CDR2 FNYEAQ. The CDR3 nucleotides read TGTGCCAGCAGCCCTCACCCCGGGACAGGGTTATTGGTCTCTGGAAACACCATATATTTT. Translation gives CASSPHPGTGLLVSGNTIYF. Complete variable domain (other parts from reference TRBV7-6 and TRBJ1-3): GAGVSQSPRYKVTKRGQDVALRCDPISGHVSLYWYRQALGQGPEFLTYFNYEAQQDKSGLPNDRFSAERPEGSISTLTIQRTEQRDSAMYRCASSPHPGTGLLVSGNTIYFGEGSWLTVV.

V is TRBV5-1 and J is TRBJ1-4, with D possibly being TRBD1 (5 bases). V lost 1 base, J lost 3 bases, and 10 bases lay in between. This CDR3 is built from 15 residues. CDR1 SGHRS and CDR2 YFSETQ come from the germline V gene. CDR3: CASSLSGGSNEKLFF. The CDR3 DNA is TGCGCCAGCAGCTTGTCCGGGGGTTCTAATGAAAAACTGTTTTTT.

The chain uses TRBV5-1 and TRBJ2-3; possible D gene TRBD1, 6 bases. Trimming shortened V by 0 bases and J by 1 base, and 12 bases separated the two germline ends. The germline V gene has CDR1 SGHRS and CDR2 YFSETQ. The CDR3 length is 16 residues. For the CDR3, the DNA is TGCGCCAGCAGCTTGGCGGGGACAATTCGCACAGATACGCAGTATTTT. Protein product: CASSLAGTIRTDTQYF.

The table lists this clone with a few counts. The rearrangement uses TRBV11-2 and TRBJ2-2; 8 nucleotides line up with TRBD2. Germline-derived CDR1 and CDR2 are SGHAT and FQNNGV. This CDR3 spans 15 amino acids. V trimming: 7 bases; J trimming: 7 bases; junction bases outside the gene matches: 11. CDR3 sequence: CASTRRGGGDGELFF. In nucleotides, the CDR3 is TGTGCCAGCACCCGTCGGGGGGGCGGAGACGGGGAGCTGTTTTTT.